The entry that follows covers one T cell receptor beta chain sequence. This sample stems from a study of blood T cell repertoires in COVID-19. Across the whole study: T cells, B-cell-depleted T cells, or PBMCs provided the cDNA or gDNA that served as material.

From germline, CDR1 is SNHLY and CDR2 FYNNEI. The V gene end was trimmed by 6 bases and the J gene end by 8 bases; junction bases not matched to a gene: 6. CDR3 size: 13 residues. Using immunoSEQ multiplex PCR, the repertoire was profiled, and TCRdb retains in-frame clones only, with some absent. The sample shows 200,000 to 250,000 clones, more than 80% of them seen only once. The receptor was isolated from a man younger than 40 who had recovered from COVID-19. The rearrangement uses TRBV2 and TRBJ2-1, with 8 positions matching TRBD1. The sequenced sample was peripheral blood. The CDR3 protein is CASRGTGGDEQFF. The CDR3 bases are TGTGCCAGCAGGGGGACAGGAGGGGATGAGCAGTTCTTC.